This T cell receptor (beta chain) was retrieved from a study of response to subunit inactivated influenza vaccine. Overall study findings and caveats: It was the authors' suggestion that each seasonal influenza vaccination recruits few new T cells.

Trimming stripped 0 bases from V and 0 bases from J, with 13 bases between. The CDR3 totals 16 residues. Germline CDR1 DFQATT, CDR2 SNEGSKA (reference sequence). Comment on this clonotype: The antigen is not known.

Each CDR3 protein is one row after TCRdb ran MiXCR on the RT-PCR reads. Among hundreds of thousands of distinct CDR3 sequences, around 11% were seen once, and the ten largest hold approximately 10%. The sample consisted of PBMCs from blood, taken on the day of vaccination. This rearrangement joins TRBV20-1 to TRBJ2-3; D is perhaps TRBD1 (6 bases). This TCR came from a man aged 50 or older who received an inactivated influenza vaccine. The CDR3 DNA is TGCAGTGCTAGAGATCAGGGGCGGACTAGCACAGATACGCAGTATTTT. Translation: CSARDQGRTSTDTQYF.